This TCR beta chain was observed in a study of T cell repertoires in cytomegalovirus infection. With respect to this clonotype: Its antigen is currently unknown.

MiXCR was run by TCRdb on the reads, yielding one entry per CDR3 protein. The sample holds about 78,000 distinct CDR3 sequences, roughly 37% seen once. Germline assignment: CDR1 SGHTA and CDR2 FQGNSA. The V gene lost 3 bases and the J gene lost 2 bases, with 8 bases spanning the gap. This CDR3 is built from 13 residues. Findings and limits, study-wide: The ex vivo response was dominated by HLA-C-restricted CMV-specific TCR beta clonotypes.

The sample in question was CD8+ T cells from cultured PBMCs, obtained from culture after CMV antigen stimulation. This receptor was taken from a human donor in good health (CMV status not recorded). Some clones in this sample may be carry-over from other donors' samples. V and J are TRBV7-2 and TRBJ2-7, with D hard to call. The CDR3 DNA sequence: TGTGCCAGCAGCTTTCCGGCGGCCTACGAGCAGTACTTC. As protein: CASSFPAAYEQYF.